What follows are 25 T cell receptor beta chains derived from one specimen sequenced in a study of cytomegalovirus exposure and HLA in healthy donors. Amplification used 60 Vbeta primers and 13 Jbeta primers. The method was immunoSEQ multiplex PCR; TCRdb's version includes in-frame clones alone and lacks a portion of them. The sample lists about 140,000 clones; about 75% were seen once. Sequencing was carried out using PBMCs. The receptor set was obtained from a man aged 35-49 years in good health and CMV-seronegative.

CDR3 loop: CASSGQGVWAEAFF. The CDR3 DNA reads TGCGCCAGCAGCGGGCAGGGGGTTTGGGCTGAAGCTTTCTTT. The chain links TRBV4-1 to TRBJ1-1, with 7 bases aligning to TRBD1. This CDR3 is 14 amino acids long. Trimming removed 5 bases from V and 6 bases from J; junction bases left unmatched: 9. In germline, CDR1 is MGHRA, CDR2 YSYEKL.

Only a few counts were recorded for this clone. The rearrangement joins TRBV5-1 to TRBJ1-1; 8 bases agree with TRBD1. J lost 5 bases, V lost 0 bases, and 3 bases had no gene match. The CDR3 sequence is 14 residues long. CDR1 and CDR2 from the germline V gene are SGHRS and YFSETQ. The CDR3 is CASSLGTGRTEAFF. The DNA of the CDR3 is TGCGCCAGCAGCTTGGGGACAGGGCGGACTGAAGCTTTCTTT.

V and J are TRBV7-2 and TRBJ2-2; 7 nucleotides align to TRBD1. The CDR3 runs 15 residues. The ends lost 4 bases at V and 0 bases at J; junction bases unmatched: 2. The germline V gene encodes CDR1 SGHTA and CDR2 FQGNSA. CDR3 residues: CASSSGQTNTGELFF. The CDR3 DNA reads as TGTGCCAGCAGCTCGGGACAGACGAACACCGGGGAGCTGTTTTTT.

In its sample, this clone was seen once. V gene TRBV5-4 combines with J gene TRBJ1-1; D uncertain. The V end lost 0 bases, the J end lost 3 bases, and 6 bases lay between the germline ends. This CDR3 has 13 residues. Germline V CDR1 and CDR2: SGHNT, YYREEE (reference sequence). The CDR3 coding sequence is TGTGCCAGCAGCTTGGCGGGAGACACTGAAGCTTTCTTT. It encodes CASSLAGDTEAFF.

The gene calls are TRBV28 and TRBJ1-3; maybe TRBD1 (6 bases). Germline V gene lookup returns CDR1 MDHEN and CDR2 SYDVKM. V gave up 3 bases and J gave up 1 base, with 7 bases separating them. The CDR3 runs to 14 residues. CDR3 sequence (DNA): TGTGCCAGCAGTTTGGGGGCGTCTGGAAACACCATATATTTT. It is translated as CASSLGASGNTIYF.

V and J are TRBV28 and TRBJ2-3; 8 bases are shared with TRBD2. Per germline, CDR1 MDHEN and CDR2 SYDVKM. The ends lost 5 bases at V and 2 bases at J; junction bases unmatched: 6. The CDR3 totals 15 residues. The CDR3 DNA reads TGTGCCAGCAGTCGAGGCGGGGGGATCACAGATACGCAGTATTTT. Residues: CASSRGGGITDTQYF.

The rearrangement joins TRBV2 to TRBJ1-2, with D maybe TRBD1 (5 bases). The V gene's germline CDR1 is SNHLY and CDR2 FYNNEI. The CDR3 contains 16 residues. Trimming removed 7 bases from V and 7 bases from J, with 25 bases in between. CDR3 sequence reads: CASTSFGGGDGCGYTF. The CDR3 DNA follows: TGTGCCAGCACCTCTTTTGGGGGAGGGGATGGCTGTGGCTACACCTTC.

The chain joins TRBV10-3 to TRBJ2-7, with 13 bases fitting TRBD2. The trim removed 6 bases at V and 3 bases at J, leaving 8 bases unmatched. The CDR3 is 16 amino acids. Germline V gene sequence: CDR1 ENHRY, CDR2 SYGVKD. CDR3 nucleotide sequence: TGTGCCATCAGGGACATATGGACTAGCGGGAGCTACGAGCAGTACTTC. This encodes CAIRDIWTSGSYEQYF.

The chain joins TRBV30 to TRBJ1-1; no firm D call. The CDR3 is made up of 15 amino acids. Between the trimmed V and J ends, which lost 3 bases and 1 base, there was a span of 15 bases. Germline V lookup: CDR1 GTSNPN, CDR2 SVGIG (reference sequence). CDR3 amino acids: CAWSRPGTKNTEAFF. The CDR3 nucleotides are TGTGCCTGGAGCCGGCCAGGTACCAAGAACACTGAAGCTTTCTTT.

The chain is built from TRBV5-4 and TRBJ2-2; tentative D call: TRBD1 (6 bases). The germline gives CDR1 SGHNT, CDR2 YYREEE (reference sequence). V lost 0 bases and J lost 5, with 8 bases in between. This CDR3 has 14 amino acids. CDR3 region: CASSLVQGTGELFF. The CDR3 bases are TGTGCCAGCAGCTTGGTGCAGGGGACCGGGGAGCTGTTTTTT.

The rearrangement joins TRBV4-3 to TRBJ2-3; 13 nucleotides align to TRBD2. CDR1 is LGHNA and CDR2 is YSLEER in the germline V gene. This CDR3 has 18 amino acids. V trimming: 4 bases; J trimming: 6 bases; junction bases outside the gene matches: 13. The CDR3 DNA sequence: TGCGCCAGCAGCCCGGACCTCACTAGCGGGGGGGCAGGGGATACGCAGTATTTT. Its protein is CASSPDLTSGGAGDTQYF.

The V and J genes are TRBV30 and TRBJ1-3; D remains unclear. Trimming removed 5 bases from V and 0 bases from J, with 20 bases in between. CDR1 and CDR2 from the germline V gene are GTSNPN and SVGIG (reference sequence). This CDR3 region has 17 residues. The CDR3 spells CAWENRPLGDSGNTIYF. The CDR3 DNA is TGTGCCTGGGAGAACCGACCCTTAGGAGACTCTGGAAACACCATATATTTT.

This clone was observed a few times. J is TRBJ1-2 and V is TRBV6-1, with 7 bases aligning to TRBD1. CDR3 size: 14 residues. Germline V gene data show CDR1 as MNHNS and CDR2 as SASEGT. Germline trimming cut 6 bases from V and 6 bases from J; bases unmatched to any gene: 10. CDR3 DNA: TGTGCCAGCAGCCCCAGGGACAGAAAAGATGGCTACACCTTC. Translation: CASSPRDRKDGYTF.

The table lists this clone with a few counts. This rearrangement joins TRBV4-3 to TRBJ1-5, with unresolved D. The V gene's germline CDR1 is LGHNA and CDR2 YSLEER. Trimming pared 0 bases from V and 9 bases from J, leaving 9 bases between. This CDR3 is built from 13 residues. This CDR3 is CASSQEVRGPQHF. CDR3 DNA: TGCGCCAGCAGCCAAGAGGTTCGGGGGCCCCAGCATTTT.

The chain combines TRBV7-3 with TRBJ2-2; tentatively, D is TRBD2 (5 bases). Germline V gene lookup returns CDR1 SGHTA and CDR2 FQGTGA. The length of the CDR3 is 14 residues. V was trimmed by 5 bases and J by 6 bases, leaving 13 bases between them. CDR3 region: CASSPLDGAGELFF. The CDR3 nucleotides read TGTGCCAGCAGCCCGTTGGACGGGGCCGGGGAGCTGTTTTTT.

The genes are TRBV19 and TRBJ2-1, with 9 bases aligning to TRBD2. J was trimmed by 4 bases and V by 5 bases; bases with no gene match: 9. CDR1 and CDR2 (germline): LNHDA, SQIVND (reference sequence). The CDR3 is made up of 16 amino acids. The DNA of the CDR3 is TGTGCCAGTAGTGGCCCAAGCGGGGGGCGTTACAATGAGCAGTTCTTC. Translating gives CASSGPSGGRYNEQFF.

As DNA, the CDR3 is TGTGCCAGCACGGTGGGACAGGTCCGCGAGCAGTACTTC. As protein: CASTVGQVREQYF. V is TRBV2 and J is TRBJ2-7; 8 bases are a match to TRBD1. The germline V gene has CDR1 SNHLY and CDR2 FYNNEI. This CDR3 comprises 13 residues. Unmatched junction bases numbered 8, after V lost 7 bases and J lost 6 bases.

The CDR3 DNA is TGTGCCAGTAGTATGACGGGGGAGCCCCACAATGAGCAGTTCTTC. This sequence encodes CASSMTGEPHNEQFF. This chain uses TRBV19 with TRBJ2-1, with TRBD2 as a possible D gene (6 bases). Germline V CDR1 and CDR2: LNHDA, SQIVND (reference sequence). Trimming took off 3 bases at V and 5 bases at J, with 14 bases between the two ends. The CDR3 consists of 15 residues.

This clone has a single count. The chain carries TRBV6-5 and TRBJ2-7; maybe TRBD1 (8 bases). Germline values: CDR1 MNHEY, CDR2 SVGAGI. V lost 2 bases, J lost 2 bases, and 16 bases lay in between. The CDR3 runs 16 residues. CDR3 protein: CASSYGGGTGPYEQYF. CDR3 nucleotides: TGTGCCAGCAGTTACGGGGGGGGGACAGGACCCTACGAGCAGTACTTC.

This clone occurred once. This sequence joins TRBV19 and TRBJ1-5; perhaps TRBD1 as D (6 bases). V lost 5 bases and J lost 2, with 16 bases in between. Germline V gene data show CDR1 as LNHDA and CDR2 as SQIVND (reference sequence). CDR3 length: 16 residues. CDR3 in amino acids: CASSAGAGFGNQPQHF. The CDR3 DNA follows: TGTGCCAGTAGTGCGGGGGCGGGGTTTGGCAATCAGCCCCAGCATTTT.

The table lists this clone with a few counts. The chain joins TRBV6-1 to TRBJ1-2; no firm D call. Looked up from germline, CDR1 is MNHNS and CDR2 is SASEGT. The V end lost 11 bases, the J end lost 3 bases, and 19 bases lay between the germline ends. CDR3 size: 14 residues. The CDR3 nucleotides are TGTGCCGCTACGGGCAGGACTGGAGACTATGGCTACACCTTC. Translating it yields CAATGRTGDYGYTF.

This clone has just one count. This chain connects TRBV5-1 to TRBJ2-7, with D possibly TRBD2 on 7 matching bases. Trimming took off 0 bases at V and 1 base at J, with 14 bases between the two ends. The CDR3 has 16 residues. CDR1 is SGHRS and CDR2 is YFSETQ in the germline V gene. For the CDR3, the DNA is TGCGCCAGCAGCTTGGCTGGGGGGGCAAAATCCTACGAGCAGTACTTC. Encoded protein: CASSLAGGAKSYEQYF.

This rearrangement joins TRBV7-9 to TRBJ2-5; 9 bases are shared with TRBD1. V shed 2 bases and J 6 bases; nucleotides not matched to a gene: 7. This CDR3 has 15 residues. Germline CDR1 and CDR2: SEHNR and FQNEAQ (reference sequence). Written as DNA, the CDR3 is TGTGCCAGCAGCTTACCGGACAGGGGTGAGAAGACCCAGTACTTC. Translating gives CASSLPDRGEKTQYF.

CDR3 sequence reads: CATSSRLLNTEAFF. The CDR3 DNA sequence: TGTGCCACCAGCAGCCGACTCCTGAACACTGAAGCTTTCTTT. The chain has TRBV15 and TRBJ1-1; D is unresolved. Trimming shortened V by 3 bases and J by 0 bases, and 8 bases separated the two germline ends. Germline CDR1 LNHNV, CDR2 YYDKDF (reference sequence). The CDR3 loop spans 14 amino acids.

The rearrangement links TRBV6-6 to TRBJ2-7; D call uncertain. This CDR3 comprises 14 residues. In germline, CDR1 is MNHNY, CDR2 SVGAGI (reference sequence). V gave up 7 bases and J gave up 1 base, with 14 bases separating them. The DNA for the CDR3 is TGTGCCAGCACTTCAGGCCTTTGGTCCTACGAGCAGTACTTC. Translating gives CASTSGLWSYEQYF.